The 27 T cell receptor beta chains below come from one sample, sequenced in a study of cytomegalovirus exposure and HLA in healthy donors. The PCR contained 60 Vbeta and 13 Jbeta primers. Assay: immunoSEQ multiplex PCR; the TCRdb copy retains only in-frame clones and omits some. The table shows about 140,000 clones, with roughly three quarters occurring only once. Sample: PBMCs. These receptors originate from a woman in her forties or fifties in good health and CMV-seronegative.

In its sample, this clone was seen a few times. The chain joins TRBV2 to TRBJ2-2; D is ambiguous. This CDR3 has 13 residues. Germline CDR1 reads SNHLY; CDR2 reads FYNNEI. The V and J ends lost 4 bases and 0 bases respectively, with 3 bases between them. CDR3 in amino acids: CASSGPNTGELFF. As DNA, the CDR3 is TGTGCCAGCAGTGGGCCGAACACCGGGGAGCTGTTTTTT.

This clone was observed a few times. This chain connects TRBV27 to TRBJ2-2; TRBD1 might be the D (7 bases). Per germline, CDR1 MNHEY and CDR2 SMNVEV (reference sequence). The CDR3 covers 17 residues. The V end was cut by 3 bases, the J end by 7 bases, with 21 bases between. The CDR3 sequence is CASSFGQGGAAGGELFF. CDR3 nucleotide sequence: TGTGCCAGCAGTTTTGGGCAGGGGGGCGCGGCGGGCGGGGAGCTGTTTTTT.

Concerning this clone: The CDR3 end shows no conserved phenylalanine or tryptophan, and so a read error is likely. The chain has TRBV29-1 and TRBJ1-2; TRBD1 aligns across 7 bases. V lost 5 bases and J lost 5; bases outside the gene matches: 5. This CDR3 spans 12 amino acids. The germline V gene encodes CDR1 SQVTM and CDR2 ANQGSEA. DNA for the CDR3: TGCAGCGTTTGGGGGACAGCTTATGGCTACACCCTC. Encoded protein: CSVWGTAYGYTL.

The chain joins TRBV7-3 to TRBJ1-6, with TRBD1 as a possible D gene (5 bases). CDR3 length equals 13 residues. Germline lookup yields CDR1 SGHTA and CDR2 FQGTGA. Between the trimmed V and J ends, which lost 9 bases and 8 bases, there was a span of 14 bases. The CDR3 protein is CASEVGLHSPLHF. CDR3 nucleotides: TGTGCCAGTGAGGTGGGGCTCCATTCACCCCTCCACTTT.

The chain joins TRBV9 to TRBJ2-1; TRBD1 might be the D (6 bases). Trimming left V 4 bases short and J 8 bases short, with 16 bases between. The germline gives CDR1 SGDLS, CDR2 YYNGEE. This CDR3 has 14 residues. For the CDR3, the DNA is TGTGCCAGCAGCCAGGGGAACAGCTTCCATGAGCAGTTCTTC. Its translation is CASSQGNSFHEQFF. Supplemented by reference TRBV9 and TRBJ2-1, the full variable domain reads DSGVTQTPKHLITATGQRVTLRCSPRSGDLSVYWYQQSLDQGLQFLIQYYNGEERAKGNILERFSAQQFPDLHSELNLSSLELGDSALYFCASSQGNSFHEQFFGPGTRLTVL.

The V gene is TRBV29-1, the J gene TRBJ2-2; 10 bases map to TRBD1. The ends lost 7 bases at V and 5 bases at J; junction bases unmatched: 13. Germline V gene data show CDR1 as SQVTM and CDR2 as ANQGSEA. The CDR3 contains 16 residues. CDR3 sequence reads: CSAGLGTGVGTGELFF. For the CDR3, the DNA is TGCAGCGCTGGGCTTGGGACAGGGGTTGGGACCGGGGAGCTGTTTTTT.

The table lists this clone with a count of one. The V gene is TRBV5-1, the J gene TRBJ2-2; D remains unclear. CDR1 and CDR2 from the germline V gene are SGHRS and YFSETQ. Trimming removed 1 base from V and 1 base from J, with 8 bases in between. CDR3 length: 15 amino acids. The CDR3, as DNA: TGCGCCAGCAGCTTGCGCGGCCTGAACACCGGGGAGCTGTTTTTT. Protein sequence: CASSLRGLNTGELFF.

The chain recombines TRBV29-1 with TRBJ2-2; possible D gene TRBD1, 5 bases. CDR3 size: 11 residues. Germline CDR1 SQVTM, CDR2 ANQGSEA. The CDR3 reads CTGSDTGELFF. Here the CDR3 DNA reads TGCACAGGGTCCGACACCGGGGAGCTGTTTTTT.

The chain uses TRBV6-5 and TRBJ2-7; TRBD1 matches at 7 bases. Per the germline V gene, CDR1 is MNHEY and CDR2 is SVGAGI. CDR3 length equals 14 residues. V gave up 5 bases and J gave up 2 bases; unmatched junction bases: 6. CDR3 residues: CASSPRTGPYEQYF. In DNA form, the CDR3 reads TGTGCCAGCAGTCCCCGGACAGGCCCCTACGAGCAGTACTTC.

CDR3 nucleotides: TGTGCCATCAGTGAGTGGTACGGGGCGGGGGGGCCCAACGAGCAGTACTTC. The encoded protein is CAISEWYGAGGPNEQYF. The chain combines TRBV10-3 with TRBJ2-7; 9 nucleotides line up with TRBD2. The CDR3 is made up of 17 amino acids. V was pared by 1 base and J by 5 bases, with 12 bases of the junction left unmatched. Germline V gene lookup returns CDR1 ENHRY and CDR2 SYGVKD.

This CDR3 is CASSLAGGAHTGELFF. The DNA of the CDR3 is TGCGCCAGCAGCTTGGCGGGGGGGGCCCACACCGGGGAGCTGTTTTTT. The chain is built from TRBV5-1 and TRBJ2-2; TRBD2 matches at 8 bases. The CDR3 covers 16 residues. Per germline, CDR1 SGHRS and CDR2 YFSETQ. J lost 3 bases, V lost 0 bases, and 4 bases had no gene match.

This chain connects TRBV2 to TRBJ2-5; 10 bases align to TRBD2. The CDR3 covers 15 residues. V lost 10 bases, J lost 2 bases, and 10 bases stayed unmatched. CDR1 is SNHLY, CDR2 FYNNEI, per germline. CDR3 nucleotides: TGTGCCACCAAACTAGCGGGGATATCTCAAGAGACCCAGTACTTC. As protein: CATKLAGISQETQYF. Looking up the rest from reference TRBV2 and TRBJ2-5 gives the full variable domain: EPEVTQTPSHQVTQMGQEVILRCVPISNHLYFYWYRQILGQKVEFLVSFYNNEISEKSEIFDDQFSVERPDGSNFTLKIRSTKLEDSAMYFCATKLAGISQETQYFGPGTRLLVL.

The rearrangement links TRBV27 to TRBJ2-5; TRBD2 matches 7 bases. This CDR3 comprises 15 residues. J was trimmed by 5 bases and V by 6 bases; bases with no gene match: 12. Germline values: CDR1 MNHEY, CDR2 SMNVEV (reference sequence). The CDR3 region is CASSRLGPGGETQYF. The DNA of the CDR3 is TGTGCCAGCAGCCGATTGGGCCCGGGGGGTGAGACCCAGTACTTC.

The chain has TRBV7-2 and TRBJ2-3, with 11 bases that match TRBD2. The germline CDR1 and CDR2 sequences are SGHTA and FQGNSA. J was trimmed by 3 bases and V by 5 bases; bases with no gene match: 7. The CDR3 is made up of 16 amino acids. The CDR3 region is CASSLKGLAVTDTQYF. Here the CDR3 DNA reads TGTGCCAGCAGCCTGAAGGGACTAGCGGTGACAGATACGCAGTATTTT. Full variable domain (missing parts from reference TRBV7-2 and TRBJ2-3): GAGVSQSPSNKVTEKGKDVELRCDPISGHTALYWYRQSLGQGLEFLIYFQGNSAPDKSGLPSDRFSAERTGGSVSTLTIQRTQQEDSAVYLCASSLKGLAVTDTQYFGPGTRLTVL.

The chain is built from TRBV4-3 and TRBJ2-3; D not resolved. The CDR3 totals 14 residues. V lost 0 bases, J lost 2 bases, and 6 bases lay in between. The germline CDR1 and CDR2 sequences are LGHNA and YSLEER. The CDR3 protein is CASSQDRPTDTQYF. Here the CDR3 DNA reads TGCGCCAGCAGCCAAGACAGGCCCACAGATACGCAGTATTTT.

This clone has only one observation. The chain employs TRBV4-1 and TRBJ1-5; tentatively, D is TRBD1 (5 bases). Looked up from germline, CDR1 is MGHRA and CDR2 is YSYEKL. This CDR3 has 15 amino acids. Between the trimmed V and J ends, which lost 1 base and 6 bases, there was a span of 13 bases. The chain's CDR3 is CASSQGRGGFQPQHF. CDR3 nucleotide sequence: TGCGCCAGCAGCCAAGGGAGGGGCGGCTTTCAGCCCCAGCATTTT.

This sequence joins TRBV5-1 and TRBJ1-3; D remains unclear. V was shortened by 0 bases and J by 8 bases, with 6 bases between the two germline ends. Germline CDR1 reads SGHRS; CDR2 reads YFSETQ. CDR3 length: 12 residues. CDR3 coding DNA: TGCGCCAGCAGCTTGGAAGGAGACACCATATATTTT. This encodes CASSLEGDTIYF.

This chain uses TRBV9 with TRBJ2-1; TRBD1 agrees at 9 bases. The CDR3 is made up of 16 amino acids. Germline CDR1 SGDLS, CDR2 YYNGEE. Germline trimming cut 1 base from V and 7 bases from J; bases unmatched to any gene: 9. The CDR3 nucleotides are TGTGCCAGCAGCGTATCCGGGACAGGGTGGAGGAATGAGCAGTTCTTC. Protein product: CASSVSGTGWRNEQFF.

The chain combines TRBV5-6 with TRBJ2-3; 9 bases match TRBD2. The germline V gene encodes CDR1 SGHDT and CDR2 YYEEEE. The CDR3 runs 13 residues. V gave up 0 bases and J gave up 12 bases; unmatched junction bases: 5. CDR3 residues: CASSLAAGGRQYF. The CDR3 DNA sequence: TGTGCCAGCAGCTTGGCGGCGGGGGGGCGTCAGTATTTT. The full variable domain, with the rest looked up from reference TRBV5-6 and TRBJ2-3, is DAGVTQSPTHLIKTRGQQVTLRCSPKSGHDTVSWYQQALGQGPQFIFQYYEEEERQRGNFPDRFSGHQFPNYSSELNVNALLLGDSALYLCASSLAAGGRQYFGPGTRLTVL.

The chain has TRBV19 and TRBJ2-3; a weak D match, TRBD2 (6 bases). The CDR3 contains 16 residues. Trimming removed 4 bases at V and 1 base at J, with 15 bases between. CDR1 is LNHDA, CDR2 SQIVND, per germline (reference sequence). The CDR3 spells CASSRTTSRGTDTQYF. The CDR3 DNA sequence: TGTGCCAGTAGTAGGACGACTAGTCGGGGCACAGATACGCAGTATTTT. Based on the CDR3 plus reference TRBV19 and TRBJ2-3, the full variable domain is DGGITQSPKYLFRKEGQNVTLSCEQNLNHDAMYWYRQDPGQGLRLIYYSQIVNDFQKGDIAEGYSVSREKKESFPLTVTSAQKNPTAFYLCASSRTTSRGTDTQYFGPGTRLTVL.

About this clone: At one end the junction does not follow the germline gene, possibly because of a read error. The chain links TRBV9 to TRBJ2-5, with 7 nucleotides matching TRBD1. There are 14 residues in the CDR3. Germline V gene sequence: CDR1 SGDLS, CDR2 YYNGEE. This CDR3 reads CASSSTWDSLSMDF. In nucleotides, the CDR3 is TGTGCCAGCAGCTCCACATGGGACAGCCTTTCGATGGACTTC. Full variable domain (missing parts from reference TRBV9 and TRBJ2-5): DSGVTQTPKHLITATGQRVTLRCSPRSGDLSVYWYQQSLDQGLQFLIQYYNGEERAKGNILERFSAQQFPDLHSELNLSSLELGDSALYFCASSSTWDSLSMDFGPGTRLLVL.

This clone has just a few counts. This chain joins TRBV19 and TRBJ2-1; tentatively, D is TRBD2 (6 bases). The CDR3 length is 15 residues. The germline V gene has CDR1 LNHDA and CDR2 SQIVND (reference sequence). Trimming took off 3 bases at V and 4 bases at J, with 13 bases between the two ends. The CDR3 sequence: CASSIERAMYNEQFF. The CDR3 bases are TGTGCCAGTAGTATCGAGCGGGCTATGTACAATGAGCAGTTCTTC.

The chain joins TRBV7-2 to TRBJ1-2, with 8 bases matching TRBD1. This CDR3 spans 16 amino acids. The junction had 7 bases not matched to a gene; V was cut back by 0 bases and J by 4 bases. The V gene's germline CDR1 is SGHTA and CDR2 FQGNSA. The CDR3 region has the DNA TGTGCCAGCAGCTTAGCGCAGAACAGGGGGGTCTATGGCTACACCTTC. Translation gives CASSLAQNRGVYGYTF.

CDR3 loop: CASSSTGAPDSGNTIYF. CDR3 DNA sequence: TGCGCCAGCAGCTCAACAGGGGCACCTGACTCTGGAAACACCATATATTTT. The J gene is TRBJ1-3, the V gene TRBV5-1, with 7 bases identical to TRBD1. Germline values: CDR1 SGHRS, CDR2 YFSETQ. The CDR3 consists of 17 residues. Trimming at V came to 3 bases and at J to 0 bases, leaving 9 bases not matched to a gene.

V gene TRBV29-1 combines with J gene TRBJ1-2; 9 bases align to TRBD1. CDR1 is SQVTM, CDR2 ANQGSEA, per germline. With 6 bases clipped from V and 4 bases from J, the junction kept 12 bases outside the gene matches. The CDR3 is 15 residues long. The CDR3: CSVVGTGKIGYGYTF. The CDR3 bases are TGCAGCGTAGTTGGGACAGGGAAGATCGGCTATGGCTACACCTTC.

This sequence joins TRBV9 and TRBJ2-2; tentative D call: TRBD2 (5 bases). The CDR3 extends over 12 amino acids. Germline assignment: CDR1 SGDLS and CDR2 YYNGEE. Trimming cost V 3 bases and J 6 bases, with 6 bases left between them. This chain's CDR3 is CASSAGAGELFF. The CDR3 DNA reads TGTGCCAGCAGCGCCGGGGCCGGGGAGCTGTTTTTT.

This chain connects TRBV29-1 to TRBJ2-6, with a weak D call TRBD1 (5 bases). Germline V gene data show CDR1 as SQVTM and CDR2 as ANQGSEA. The ends were cut back, 0 bases at V and 4 bases at J, with 7 bases in the middle. The CDR3 totals 14 residues. The CDR3 sequence is CSVEEDTGANVLTF. The CDR3 coding sequence is TGCAGCGTTGAAGAGGACACCGGGGCCAACGTCCTGACTTTC.